This T cell receptor beta chain is from a study of cytomegalovirus exposure and HLA in healthy donors. Study-level background: Sequencing of 180 million or so T cells in an earlier analysis found about 120 million unique TCR beta sequences. Whole-study findings and limits: Cytomegalovirus status was reportedly diagnosed by the classifier with high sensitivity and specificity. Through in vitro validation, a few CMV-associated chains were shown to be specific for CMV antigens.

PCR used 60 Vbeta primers and 13 Jbeta primers. Assay used: immunoSEQ multiplex PCR; TCRdb lists only in-frame clones, some missing. The sample holds some 150,000 clones, around 67% seen once. With regard to this clone: Its target is not known.

CDR1 is SGHRS and CDR2 is YFSETQ in the germline V gene. V lost 8 bases and J lost 7, with 6 bases in between. The CDR3 loop spans 9 amino acids. J is TRBJ2-5 and V is TRBV5-1; D perhaps matches TRBD2 (5 bases). The sample consisted of PBMCs. The receptor comes from a man between 18 and 35 years old in good health and CMV-seropositive. CDR3 loop: CARRVTQYF. The CDR3 DNA follows: TGCGCCAGGAGGGTGACCCAGTACTTC. The variable domain in full, with the rest retrieved from reference TRBV5-1 and TRBJ2-5, is KAGVTQTPRYLIKTRGQQVTLSCSPISGHRSVSWYQQTPGQGLQFLFEYFSETQRNKGNFPGRFSGRQFSNSRSEMNVSTLELGDSALYLCARRVTQYFGPGTRLLVL.